Sequencing of this TCR beta chain was carried out in a study of T cell changes during pregnancy in multiple sclerosis. Using immunoSEQ multiplex PCR, the repertoire was profiled, and TCRdb retains in-frame clones only, with some absent. The sample gives 30,000 to 40,000 clones, 85% to 95% of which show up once; 0.3% to 0.4% is in the top ten. The CDR3 contains 13 residues. The V gene's germline CDR1 is GTSNPN and CDR2 SVGIG (reference sequence). Unmatched junction bases numbered 7, after V lost 5 bases and J lost 4 bases. This receptor was identified in a female donor in good health, enrolled as a control in a pregnancy study. The sample consisted of CD4+ T cells from peripheral blood mononuclear cells, taken in the third trimester of pregnancy. The genes are TRBV30 and TRBJ2-5, with TRBD2 matching over 7 bases. The CDR3 DNA is TGTGCCTGGGGGGGAGGGTCGGGAGAGACCCAGTACTTC. Translating it yields CAWGGGSGETQYF.